Listed below are T cell receptor beta chains from one sample, sequenced in a study of T-cell reconstitution after alpha-beta-depleted transplantation in children. TCRdb called the PCR reads again in MiXCR, with one record for every CDR3 protein. The table records about 180,000 distinct CDR3 sequences, roughly 10% of them present only once. The input for sequencing was PBMCs, taken before TCRalphabeta/CD19-depleted stem cell transplant. All receptors come from a boy aged 2 to 9 with acute myeloid leukemia, due to receive a stem cell transplant. Both conserved end residues are part of each CDR3. A D gene is named only where the DNA matches it firmly. The size entry is marked missing in some rows and otherwise reads once, few, many or a size class.

TGCAGTGCTAGAGATCGGAGCGGGAAGGGAACCTACGAGCAGTACTTC,CSARDRSGKGTYEQYF,TRBJ2-7,many,TRBV20-1,TRBD2
TGCGCCAGCAGCTCAAGACAGGGCTTCAGGGAGCTGTTTTTT,CASSSRQGFRELFF,TRBJ2-2,many,TRBV5-1,TRBD1
TGCGCCAGCAGCCAAGGACTAGCGGGGAACAATGAGCAGTTCTTC,CASSQGLAGNNEQFF,TRBJ2-1,many,TRBV4-1,TRBD2
TGTGCCAGCAGTTTATCAGGGGGCATAAACATTCAGTACTTC,CASSLSGGINIQYF,TRBJ2-4,many,TRBV12-3/TRBV12-4,TRBD1
TGCGCCAGCAGCCTAGGACTAATCCAAGAGACCCAGTACTTC,CASSLGLIQETQYF,TRBJ2-5,few,TRBV5-1,-
TGCAGTGCTAGAGATAGGGTAGGGAAGTCTGGGGCCAACGTCCTGACTTTC,CSARDRVGKSGANVLTF,TRBJ2-6,many,TRBV20-1,-
TGTGCCAGCAGTTACGCGAACACTGAAGCTTTCTTT,CASSYANTEAFF,TRBJ1-1,many,TRBV6-2/TRBV6-3,-
TGCGCCAGCAGCTTGGTGTCAGGAGGGGAGCAGTACTTC,CASSLVSGGEQYF,TRBJ2-7,many,TRBV5-1,-
TGTGCCAGCAGCTCACGGCGTGCAGCCAAAAACATTCAGTACTTC,CASSSRRAAKNIQYF,TRBJ2-4,many,TRBV7-9,-
TGTGCCAGCAGCCAAGATGACAGGGTTGCTGAAGCTTTCTTT,CASSQDDRVAEAFF,TRBJ1-1,many,TRBV3-1,TRBD1
TGTGCCAGCAGTTTAAGGGCGGGATGGGGCAATGAGCAGTTCTTC,CASSLRAGWGNEQFF,TRBJ2-1,many,TRBV27,-
TGTGCCAGCAGCAAAGTCCTCAGTTACAATGAGCAGTTCTTC,CASSKVLSYNEQFF,TRBJ2-1,-,TRBV21-1,-
TGCAGTGCCATAATCGGCGGGAAAAAAACAGATACGCAGTATTTT,CSAIIGGKKTDTQYF,TRBJ2-3,many,TRBV20-1,-
TGTGCCAGCAGCGTAGTGGGATCGAACACCGGGGAGCTGTTTTTT,CASSVVGSNTGELFF,TRBJ2-2,many,TRBV9,-
TGTGCCACGGACCAGGGGCGAGAGCAGTTCTTC,CATDQGREQFF,TRBJ2-1,many,TRBV3-1,-
TGCGCCAGCAGCTTGGTGGGGCCCCCCGGGGAGCTGTTTTTT,CASSLVGPPGELFF,TRBJ2-2,-,TRBV5-1,-
TGTGCCACCAGCAGAGATCTGGGGCAGATCCAAACTAATGGCTACACCTTC,CATSRDLGQIQTNGYTF,TRBJ1-2,-,TRBV15,-
TGTGCCAGCAGTCTTCGGACAGCACAAGAGACCCAGTACTTC,CASSLRTAQETQYF,TRBJ2-5,many,TRBV11-2,-